The following is a T cell receptor beta chain sequence with its context. Germline DNA was also extracted, and blood RNA derived from unsorted whole blood. This entry comes from a study of tumor-infiltrating lymphocytes in primary liver carcinoma. Study at large: Sample yields of productive TCRbeta reads, ranging from roughly 3.5 to 7.13 million, were similar across tissue types.

The authors made TCR beta cDNA from 400 to 550 ng total RNA with a constant-region primer. ARM-PCR, slightly modified, supplied the TCR beta libraries through three nested multiplex PCR rounds. The study ran its first two PCR rounds for 9 to 10 cycles each, using TRBV1-TRBV30 forward primers and a C-beta reverse primer. TCRdb re-analysed the multiplex PCR reads in MiXCR, keeping a single row per CDR3 protein. The sample has 250,000 to 350,000 distinct CDR3 sequences; approximately 58% are singletons. This CDR3 spans 13 amino acids. The germline V gene encodes CDR1 MDHEN and CDR2 SYDVKM. Material: peripheral blood. The rearrangement links TRBV28 to TRBJ2-5, with D uncertain. The source is a woman under 40 with primary liver carcinoma and hepatitis B virus infection. The CDR3 DNA reads TGTGCTGCGTCCGGAAGAGAAGGAGAGACCCAGTACTTC. This encodes CAASGREGETQYF.